This T cell receptor beta chain was identified during a study of T cells in localized non-small cell lung cancer. Study-wide results and limits: Appearances in adjacent lung were noted for a median 57 of the top 100 tumor clones. Higher T cell density in the blood was associated with longer overall survival, whereas higher adjacent-lung clonality associated with shorter survival. Heterogeneity stays possible, as sequencing covered only one tumor region. Uninvolved adjacent lung had higher T cell clonality than tumor and all other tissues.

This table comes from immunoSEQ multiplex PCR, and its TCRdb copy is limited to in-frame clones, with some not included. The profile shows tens of thousands of clones, 70% to 90% of them singletons. Trimming stripped 0 bases from V and 4 bases from J, with 4 bases between. The CDR3 totals 11 residues. From germline, CDR1 is GTSNPN and CDR2 SVGIG (reference sequence). A word on this clone: Its antigen is currently unknown.

The specimen comprised peripheral blood mononuclear cells, sampled before any cancer treatment. This TCR was recovered from a male donor aged 60 or older with stage II lung adenocarcinoma. The chain joins TRBV30 to TRBJ2-7; D is undetermined. CDR3 nucleotide sequence: TGTGCCTGGAGTGTAAAATACGAGCAGTACTTC. It encodes CAWSVKYEQYF.